The 22 T cell receptor beta chains presented below share a single source sample, sequenced in a study of early T cells in non-severe SARS-CoV-2 infection. TCRdb re-called the 5' RACE reads through MiXCR, storing one row per CDR3 protein. The table has 95,000 to 100,000 distinct CDR3 sequences, roughly an eighth seen once. Sequencing was done on a sample of whole blood. The origin of the receptors is an adult who was a healthcare worker with PCR-confirmed SARS-CoV-2 infection or an uninfected control (not recorded which).

V usage is TRBV28 and J usage is TRBJ2-2; D call uncertain. CDR1 is MDHEN, CDR2 SYDVKM, per germline. The V and J ends lost 7 bases and 1 base respectively, with 4 bases between them. The CDR3 covers 12 residues. The CDR3 region is CASTKNTGELFF. For the CDR3, the DNA is TGTGCCAGCACCAAGAACACCGGGGAGCTGTTTTTT. The whole variable domain, filled in from reference TRBV28 and TRBJ2-2, reads DVKVTQSSRYLVKRTGEKVFLECVQDMDHENMFWYRQDPGLGLRLIYFSYDVKMKEKGDIPEGYSVSREKKERFSLILESASTNQTSMYLCASTKNTGELFFGEGSRLTVL.

This clonotype was detected many times. The V and J genes are TRBV7-2 and TRBJ1-2; 7 bases are shared with TRBD1. The CDR3 extends over 14 amino acids. Germline-derived CDR1 and CDR2 are SGHTA and FQGNSA. Trimming took 2 bases from V and 6 from J; bases not matched to a gene: 6. CDR3 DNA: TGTGCCAGCAGCTTATCCCGGCAGGGGGATGGCTACACCTTC. Its translation is CASSLSRQGDGYTF.

The table lists this clonotype with many counts. This rearrangement joins TRBV11-2 to TRBJ1-3, with D perhaps matching TRBD1 (6 bases). The CDR3 is made up of 19 amino acids. Per germline, CDR1 SGHAT and CDR2 FQNNGV. Trimming left V 5 bases short and J 0 bases short, with 23 bases between. The CDR3 loop reads CASSGPPRTAQSSGNTIYF. CDR3 coding DNA: TGTGCCAGCAGCGGCCCCCCTCGGACAGCTCAGAGCTCTGGAAACACCATATATTTT.

The chain links TRBV18 to TRBJ2-7; the match to TRBD1 covers 11 bases. Germline V gives CDR1 KGHSH, CDR2 LQKENI. V was pared by 4 bases and J by 3 bases, with 5 bases of the junction left unmatched. CDR3 length: 15 residues. The CDR3 protein is CASSRGQGADYEQYF. The CDR3 region has the DNA TGTGCCAGCTCACGCGGACAGGGGGCCGACTACGAGCAGTACTTC.

The chain recombines TRBV20-1 with TRBJ2-7, with 8 bases aligning to TRBD1. J was trimmed by 6 bases and V by 5 bases; bases with no gene match: 15. Germline loops: CDR1 DFQATT, CDR2 SNEGSKA (reference sequence). The CDR3 has 15 amino acids. The chain's CDR3 is CSAPLGGRGQPEQYF. CDR3 sequence (DNA): TGCAGTGCTCCCCTCGGTGGCAGGGGGCAGCCCGAGCAGTACTTC.

This clonotype was observed a few times. For the CDR3, the DNA is TGTGCCTCCGCGGCCCAGTACTTC. It translates to CASAAQYF. The rearrangement links TRBV27 to TRBJ2-5; D is uncertain. V dropped 11 bases and J dropped 9 bases, with 7 bases sitting between them. The CDR3 extends over 8 amino acids. Per the germline V gene, CDR1 is MNHEY and CDR2 is SMNVEV (reference sequence).

This clonotype was observed at least ten times. J is TRBJ2-2 and V is TRBV5-5; the D is unclear. Trimming pared 4 bases from V and 5 bases from J, leaving 12 bases between. CDR1 SGHKS and CDR2 YYEKEE come from the germline V gene (reference sequence). The length of the CDR3 is 14 residues. The CDR3 reads CASSLGAATGELFF. The CDR3 nucleotides are TGTGCCAGCAGCCTTGGCGCGGCTACCGGGGAGCTGTTTTTT.

The chain has TRBV7-2 and TRBJ2-1; no definite D call. The germline V gene has CDR1 SGHTA and CDR2 FQGNSA. The CDR3 has 12 residues. With 2 bases removed from V and 5 bases from J, the gap between germline ends came to 4 bases. This chain's CDR3 is CASSLRDNEQFF. Here the CDR3 DNA reads TGTGCCAGCAGCTTAAGGGACAATGAGCAGTTCTTC.

The chain employs TRBV28 and TRBJ2-1; D might be TRBD2 (5 bases). The CDR3 runs 15 residues. Germline-derived CDR1 and CDR2 are MDHEN and SYDVKM. V was trimmed by 6 bases and J by 7 bases, leaving 19 bases between them. The CDR3 here is CASSPVEGGRNEQFF. The CDR3 nucleotides read TGTGCCAGCAGCCCCGTAGAGGGTGGGCGGAATGAGCAGTTCTTC.

This clonotype was detected a few times. The V call is TRBV28, the J call TRBJ1-6; TRBD1 aligns across 7 bases. V lost 0 bases, J lost 5 bases, and 4 bases stayed unmatched. There are 16 residues in the CDR3. From germline, CDR1 is MDHEN and CDR2 SYDVKM. Here the CDR3 reads CASSLWKGQHNSPLHF. The CDR3, as DNA: TGTGCCAGCAGTTTATGGAAGGGACAGCATAATTCACCCCTCCACTTT.

This clonotype was seen at least ten times. This rearrangement joins TRBV4-1 to TRBJ2-5; perhaps TRBD2 as D (5 bases). Looked up from germline, CDR1 is MGHRA and CDR2 is YSYEKL. Deletions cut 3 bases from V and 6 bases from J, with 11 bases between. The CDR3 covers 13 residues. CDR3 in amino acids: CASSQLAGKTQYF. The CDR3 DNA reads as TGCGCCAGCAGCCAGCTAGCTGGGAAGACCCAGTACTTC.

The sample holds many counts of this clonotype. The genes are TRBV12-3 or TRBV12-4 and TRBJ2-5; D not resolved. V shed 3 bases and J shed 5 bases, with 7 bases lying between them. CDR3 length equals 12 residues. CDR3 DNA: TGTGCCAGCAGTTTGGCAAGGGAGACCCAGTACTTC. Its protein product is CASSLARETQYF.

The chain recombines TRBV12-3 or TRBV12-4 with TRBJ2-7; no firm D call. Trimming stripped 2 bases from V and 9 bases from J, with 8 bases between. The CDR3 has 11 residues. DNA of the CDR3: TGTGCCAGCAGTTTATCGGCGCGGCAGTACTTC. This codes for CASSLSARQYF.

The chain employs TRBV7-2 and TRBJ1-3, with D uncertain. Germline CDR1 and CDR2: SGHTA and FQGNSA. The CDR3 covers 12 residues. V was clipped by 1 base and J by 7 bases, with 5 bases between them. This CDR3 is CASSLEGNTIYF. The CDR3 region has the DNA TGTGCCAGCAGCTTAGAAGGGAACACCATATATTTT.

In its sample, this clonotype was seen many times. This chain links TRBV10-3 with TRBJ2-1; D unresolved. The V gene lost 10 bases and the J gene lost 0 bases, with 16 bases spanning the gap. Germline V gene data show CDR1 as ENHRY and CDR2 as SYGVKD. This CDR3 is 15 amino acids long. The CDR3 bases are TGTGCCACCTCTTCGGGCCGATACTCCTACAATGAGCAGTTCTTC. This codes for CATSSGRYSYNEQFF.

This clonotype was counted many times. The chain employs TRBV21-1 and TRBJ2-7; no DNA check was done on the table's D call, TRBD1. TRBV21-1 is marked as a pseudogene. The CDR3 totals 12 residues. CDR3 protein: CASSKDGGEQYF. The CDR3 DNA is TGTGCCAGCAGCAAAGACGGGGGCGAGCAGTACTTC.

This clonotype was found many times. The rearrangement links TRBV28 to TRBJ1-2, with 9 nucleotides matching TRBD1. Germline trimming cut 5 bases from V and 8 bases from J; bases unmatched to any gene: 18. Germline assignment: CDR1 MDHEN and CDR2 SYDVKM. The CDR3 consists of 17 residues. CDR3 residues: CASSGSGQGLWRGGYTF. The CDR3 nucleotides are TGTGCCAGCAGTGGATCGGGACAGGGTCTTTGGCGTGGCGGCTACACCTTC.

The rearrangement joins TRBV5-5 to TRBJ2-4; 7 bases agree with TRBD1. Trimming took 2 bases from V and 6 from J; bases not matched to a gene: 5. The V gene's germline CDR1 is SGHKS and CDR2 YYEKEE (reference sequence). The CDR3 totals 14 residues. CDR3 in amino acids: CASSLWAGGNIQYF. CDR3 coding DNA: TGTGCCAGCAGCTTATGGGCAGGGGGAAACATTCAGTACTTC.

In this sample, this clonotype turned up many times. This chain links TRBV7-8 with TRBJ1-2, with 7 bases identical to TRBD1. The CDR3 is 18 amino acids. The V gene's germline CDR1 is SGHVS and CDR2 FQNEAQ. J gave up 0 bases and V 4 bases, and 14 bases lay outside the gene matches. The CDR3 loop is CASSSHPGTATPNYGYTF. The CDR3, as DNA: TGTGCCAGCAGCTCTCATCCCGGGACAGCAACTCCTAACTATGGCTACACCTTC.

A few counts support this clonotype. The CDR3 is CASSLRARPSGANVLTF. The CDR3 DNA follows: TGTGCCAGCAGCCTCCGGGCCCGACCCTCTGGGGCCAACGTCCTGACTTTC. The rearrangement uses TRBV5-5 and TRBJ2-6; D remains ambiguous. Trimming took off 4 bases at V and 0 bases at J, with 14 bases between the two ends. The CDR3 runs to 17 residues. In germline, CDR1 is SGHKS, CDR2 YYEKEE (reference sequence).

V gene TRBV28 combines with J gene TRBJ2-7; 10 nucleotides line up with TRBD2. This CDR3 is built from 14 residues. The J segment lost 7 bases and the V segment lost 6 bases, leaving 9 bases of the junction unmatched. Looked up from germline, CDR1 is MDHEN and CDR2 is SYDVKM. This CDR3 reads CASRRSGGAQEQYF. The CDR3 nucleotides are TGTGCCAGCAGACGAAGCGGGGGGGCGCAAGAGCAGTACTTC.

J is TRBJ2-1 and V is TRBV6-2 or TRBV6-3; D uncertain. CDR1 is MNHEY, CDR2 SVGEGT, per germline. This CDR3 spans 11 amino acids. V gave up 7 bases and J gave up 13 bases, with 14 bases separating them. CDR3 bases: TGTGCCAGCACAAACGGAGACTCCCAGTTCTTC. This encodes CASTNGDSQFF.